A single sample gave rise to the 24 T cell receptor beta chains below, sequenced in a study of blood T cell repertoires in COVID-19. TCRdb keeps only in-frame clones here, not all; method: immunoSEQ multiplex PCR. The repertoire holds about 190,000 clones, with 85% to 90% as singletons. Sequenced: PBMCs or T cells enriched from blood (not recorded which). The receptors come from a woman aged 40 to 50 in a cohort exposed to, infected with or recovered from COVID-19 (not recorded which).

The rearrangement joins TRBV24-1 to TRBJ2-3; maybe TRBD1 (6 bases). CDR1 is KGHDR, CDR2 SFDVKD, per germline. V was cut by 4 bases and J by 0 bases, with 13 bases left in between. CDR3 length: 16 residues. CDR3 sequence: CATSDQGQSSTDTQYF. CDR3 DNA: TGTGCCACCAGTGACCAAGGACAGAGTAGCACAGATACGCAGTATTTT.

The chain joins TRBV4-1 to TRBJ2-1; TRBD2 matches 8 bases. The CDR3 is made up of 15 amino acids. Germline trimming cut 3 bases from V and 4 bases from J; bases unmatched to any gene: 5. Germline V CDR1 and CDR2: MGHRA, YSYEKL. The CDR3 loop reads CASSHSPGGYNEQFF. The CDR3, as DNA: TGCGCCAGCAGCCATTCTCCGGGGGGGTACAATGAGCAGTTCTTC.

In this sample, this clone turned up once. The chain is built from TRBV27 and TRBJ1-1; D is perhaps TRBD1 (6 bases). The CDR3 has 16 residues. Germline loops: CDR1 MNHEY, CDR2 SMNVEV (reference sequence). The V end lost 0 bases, the J end lost 1 base, and 12 bases lay between the germline ends. CDR3 coding DNA: TGTGCCAGCAGTTTATCGCCAGGGGCAACGAACACTGAAGCTTTCTTT. Its protein product is CASSLSPGATNTEAFF.

This clone was counted between two and nine times. V gene TRBV29-1 combines with J gene TRBJ1-1, with D possibly TRBD1 on 6 matching bases. The germline V gene encodes CDR1 SQVTM and CDR2 ANQGSEA. The length of the CDR3 is 12 residues. Trimming took off 2 bases at V and 5 bases at J, with 9 bases between the two ends. CDR3 coding DNA: TGCAGCGTTGAAAAGGGACATACTGAAGCTTTCTTT. Its translation: CSVEKGHTEAFF.

CDR3 in amino acids: CASSEAGTGVYQETQYF. CDR3 DNA sequence: TGTGCCAGCAGTGAAGCGGGGACAGGGGTTTACCAAGAGACCCAGTACTTC. The chain carries TRBV2 and TRBJ2-5; 10 bases agree with TRBD1. This CDR3 region has 17 residues. V lost 0 bases, J lost 0 bases, and 4 bases stayed unmatched. CDR1 is SNHLY and CDR2 is FYNNEI in the germline V gene.

The chain links TRBV28 to TRBJ1-5, with TRBD1 as a possible D gene (5 bases). This CDR3 has 16 residues. The V end lost 2 bases, the J end lost 0 bases, and 11 bases lay between the germline ends. CDR1 is MDHEN and CDR2 is SYDVKM in the germline V gene. The CDR3 DNA is TGTGCCAGCAGTTTAGCGGGGGGAGGTAGCAATCAGCCCCAGCATTTT. This translates into CASSLAGGGSNQPQHF.

This sequence joins TRBV6-2 or TRBV6-3 and TRBJ2-7, with TRBD2 as a possible D gene (5 bases). Trimming took off 4 bases at V and 4 bases at J, with 8 bases between the two ends. Germline assignment: CDR1 MNHEY and CDR2 SVGEGT. CDR3 size: 12 residues. CDR3 DNA: TGTGCCAGCAGTTTCAGCGGATACGAGCAGTACTTC. Translation: CASSFSGYEQYF.

A single count supports this clone. The chain joins TRBV7-6 to TRBJ2-1; no clear D. The CDR3 sequence is 15 residues long. Deletions cut 2 bases from V and 5 bases from J, with 13 bases between. Germline loops: CDR1 SGHVS, CDR2 FNYEAQ. The CDR3 nucleotides read TGTGCCAGCAGCTTATTCGGCGGCTCGAACAATGAGCAGTTCTTC. It is translated as CASSLFGGSNNEQFF.

J is TRBJ1-1 and V is TRBV11-2; tentative D call: TRBD1 (6 bases). This CDR3 is 13 amino acids long. Trimming took off 7 bases at V and 4 bases at J, with 13 bases between the two ends. Germline lookup yields CDR1 SGHAT and CDR2 FQNNGV. CDR3 loop: CASTGGAFTEAFF. CDR3 DNA: TGTGCCAGCACGGGGGGCGCTTTCACTGAAGCTTTCTTT.

This chain joins TRBV19 and TRBJ1-5; D possibly corresponds to TRBD1 (6 bases). Per germline, CDR1 LNHDA and CDR2 SQIVND (reference sequence). The CDR3 has 16 residues. V was clipped by 3 bases and J by 0 bases, with 12 bases between them. The CDR3 sequence: CASSIQGGYSNQPQHF. The CDR3 coding sequence is TGTGCCAGTAGTATTCAAGGGGGTTATAGCAATCAGCCCCAGCATTTT. Looking up the rest from reference TRBV19 and TRBJ1-5 gives the full variable domain: DGGITQSPKYLFRKEGQNVTLSCEQNLNHDAMYWYRQDPGQGLRLIYYSQIVNDFQKGDIAEGYSVSREKKESFPLTVTSAQKNPTAFYLCASSIQGGYSNQPQHFGDGTRLSIL.

The chain uses TRBV19 and TRBJ1-1; TRBD1 agrees at 7 bases. The ends lost 5 bases at V and 7 bases at J; junction bases unmatched: 7. The CDR3 totals 13 residues. Germline CDR1 and CDR2: LNHDA and SQIVND (reference sequence). CDR3 sequence reads: CASSVPPGGEAFF. The CDR3 coding sequence is TGTGCCAGTAGTGTCCCCCCAGGGGGTGAAGCTTTCTTT.

In its sample, this clone was seen a few times. The chain joins TRBV19 to TRBJ1-2; D gene unclear. The V gene's germline CDR1 is LNHDA and CDR2 SQIVND (reference sequence). The ends were cut back, 3 bases at V and 4 bases at J, with 9 bases in the middle. The CDR3 totals 13 residues. CDR3 nucleotides: TGTGCCAGTAGTATCAATTCAGTCTATGGCTACACCTTC. Its protein product is CASSINSVYGYTF.

The chain links TRBV7-6 to TRBJ1-1, with D unresolved. The CDR3 has 14 amino acids. Trimming shortened V by 6 bases and J by 8 bases, and 19 bases separated the two germline ends. Germline lookup yields CDR1 SGHVS and CDR2 FNYEAQ. This CDR3 reads CASSPTDSGREAFF. The CDR3 DNA follows: TGTGCCAGCAGTCCGACGGATTCGGGGAGGGAAGCTTTCTTT.

The chain has TRBV5-1 and TRBJ1-2, with 7 bases aligning to TRBD1. The CDR3 is made up of 14 amino acids. Unmatched junction bases numbered 10, after V lost 4 bases and J lost 7 bases. Germline CDR1 SGHRS, CDR2 YFSETQ. The CDR3 sequence is CASSQPQGGRGYTF. CDR3 DNA sequence: TGCGCCAGCAGCCAGCCGCAGGGGGGTCGTGGCTACACCTTC.

CDR3 sequence reads: CASSLVLAGGSTDTQYF. CDR3 nucleotides: TGTGCCAGCAGCTTGGTACTAGCGGGAGGGAGCACAGATACGCAGTATTTT. V and J are TRBV11-2 and TRBJ2-3; 13 positions agree with TRBD2. This CDR3 has 17 residues. CDR1 is SGHAT and CDR2 is FQNNGV in the germline V gene. The V segment lost 3 bases and the J segment 0 bases; nucleotides outside the gene matches: 3.

For the CDR3, the DNA is TGCGCCAGCAGCCAAAACAGGGTCGAGCAGTACTTC. As protein: CASSQNRVEQYF. The chain combines TRBV4-1 with TRBJ2-7; D is possibly TRBD1 (6 bases). Per germline, CDR1 MGHRA and CDR2 YSYEKL. This CDR3 region has 12 residues. V was trimmed by 2 bases and J by 6 bases, leaving 8 bases between them.

This chain joins TRBV27 and TRBJ2-7; D is perhaps TRBD2 (5 bases). The CDR3 loop spans 16 amino acids. Trimming stripped 5 bases from V and 2 bases from J, with 19 bases between. Germline CDR1 and CDR2: MNHEY and SMNVEV (reference sequence). CDR3 protein: CASSPVNVGGPYEQYF. Written as DNA, the CDR3 is TGTGCCAGCAGTCCCGTAAATGTCGGAGGTCCCTACGAGCAGTACTTC.

This sequence joins TRBV5-4 and TRBJ1-2; no reliable D call. From germline, CDR1 is SGHNT and CDR2 YYREEE (reference sequence). The CDR3 loop spans 13 amino acids. The V end was cut by 4 bases, the J end by 1 base, with 8 bases between. The CDR3 DNA is TGTGCCAGCAGCGCCGAGAGTAACTATGGCTACACCTTC. This gives the protein CASSAESNYGYTF. The entire variable domain, with the rest obtained from reference TRBV5-4 and TRBJ1-2, is as follows: ETGVTQSPTHLIKTRGQQVTLRCSSQSGHNTVSWYQQALGQGPQFIFQYYREEENGRGNFPPRFSGLQFPNYSSELNVNALELDDSALYLCASSAESNYGYTFGSGTRLTVV.

The gene calls are TRBV10-3 and TRBJ2-5, with 8 positions matching TRBD2. Germline CDR1 and CDR2: ENHRY and SYGVKD. V shed 4 bases, J shed 2 bases, and the junction held 9 bases outside the gene matches. The CDR3 is made up of 16 amino acids. The CDR3: CAISAAGAELQETQYF. The DNA of the CDR3 is TGTGCCATCAGTGCAGCGGGAGCGGAGTTACAAGAGACCCAGTACTTC.

In this sample, this clone turned up once. V and J are TRBV27 and TRBJ2-3, with D perhaps TRBD2 (5 bases). The V and J ends lost 4 bases and 4 bases respectively, with 18 bases between them. Germline values: CDR1 MNHEY, CDR2 SMNVEV (reference sequence). The CDR3 extends over 16 amino acids. In nucleotides, the CDR3 is TGTGCCAGCAGTTACCGGACGGGGATAGGTTCAGATACGCAGTATTTT. This sequence encodes CASSYRTGIGSDTQYF.

V usage is TRBV7-8 and J usage is TRBJ2-3; 9 bases match TRBD2. This CDR3 has 18 residues. V shed 5 bases, J shed 2 bases, and the junction held 14 bases outside the gene matches. Looked up from germline, CDR1 is SGHVS and CDR2 is FQNEAQ. The CDR3 DNA is TGTGCCAGCAGCCAAACTAGCGGGCCCGGGGCATCCACAGATACGCAGTATTTT. Translation: CASSQTSGPGASTDTQYF. Supplemented by reference TRBV7-8 and TRBJ2-3, the full variable domain reads GAGVSQSPRYKVAKRGQDVALRCDPISGHVSLFWYQQALGQGPEFLTYFQNEAQLDKSGLPSDRFFAERPEGSVSTLKIQRTQQEDSAVYLCASSQTSGPGASTDTQYFGPGTRLTVL.

CDR3 residues: CASSSRQGGNTIYF. CDR3 nucleotide sequence: TGTGCCAGCAGCTCCAGACAGGGCGGTAACACCATATATTTT. The V call is TRBV7-8, the J call TRBJ1-3, with TRBD1 matching 7 bases. Per germline, CDR1 SGHVS and CDR2 FQNEAQ. The CDR3 is made up of 14 amino acids. V shed 4 bases and J 7 bases; nucleotides not matched to a gene: 7.

The rearrangement links TRBV28 to TRBJ2-3; 9 positions match TRBD1. V lost 3 bases, J lost 4 bases, and 8 bases stayed unmatched. This CDR3 region has 16 residues. Germline V gene data show CDR1 as MDHEN and CDR2 as SYDVKM. CDR3: CASSFRPGTGSDTQYF. The DNA of the CDR3 is TGTGCCAGCAGTTTTAGGCCCGGGACAGGGTCAGATACGCAGTATTTT.

The V gene is TRBV7-9, the J gene TRBJ2-3; 10 bases match TRBD1. CDR1 and CDR2 (germline): SEHNR, FQNEAQ (reference sequence). V shed 5 bases, J shed 5 bases, and the junction held 7 bases outside the gene matches. The CDR3 runs 15 residues. The CDR3 coding sequence is TGTGCCAGCAGCCCAAAGACAGGGGGCGAAGATACGCAGTATTTT. Its protein product is CASSPKTGGEDTQYF.